The 27 T cell receptor beta chains in this list originate from one sample, sequenced in a study of blood T cell repertoires in COVID-19. Assay: immunoSEQ multiplex PCR; the TCRdb copy retains only in-frame clones and omits some. The data hold around 100,000 clones, with more than 75% observed a single time. Sequencing input: peripheral blood. These receptors all stem from a human donor in a cohort sampled during active COVID-19.

Details on this clone: The junction differs from germline at one of its ends, possibly a read error. The J gene is TRBJ2-1, the V gene TRBV7-7, with 8 bases lining up with TRBD1. The CDR3 covers 16 residues. CDR1 is SSHAT and CDR2 is FNYEAQ in the germline V gene (reference sequence). The CDR3 DNA sequence: TGTGCTAGCAGCTCCAGACAGGGGATGGGCTACAATGAGCAGTTCTTC. This gives the protein CASSSRQGMGYNEQFF.

The V call is TRBV5-5, the J call TRBJ2-5; 8 nucleotides match TRBD2. This CDR3 region has 15 residues. V shed 3 bases and J 5 bases; nucleotides not matched to a gene: 9. Germline loops: CDR1 SGHKS, CDR2 YYEKEE (reference sequence). Here the CDR3 reads CASSWAGGRLETQYF. The CDR3 DNA reads TGTGCCAGCAGCTGGGCGGGGGGACGTCTTGAGACCCAGTACTTC. Together with reference TRBV5-5 and TRBJ2-5, the CDR3 gives the full variable domain: DAGVTQSPTHLIKTRGQQVTLRCSPISGHKSVSWYQQVLGQGPQFIFQYYEKEERGRGNFPDRFSARQFPNYSSELNVNALLLGDSALYLCASSWAGGRLETQYFGPGTRLLVL.

V usage is TRBV19 and J usage is TRBJ1-6; perhaps TRBD1 as D (6 bases). V lost 3 bases to trimming and J lost 8 bases, with 11 bases between them. The germline gives CDR1 LNHDA, CDR2 SQIVND (reference sequence). The CDR3 has 14 residues. The CDR3 here is CASSIARGDSPLHF. In DNA, the CDR3 is TGTGCCAGTAGTATTGCCAGGGGAGATTCACCCCTCCACTTT.

The rearrangement joins TRBV25-1 to TRBJ2-3, with 8 bases fitting TRBD1. Germline CDR1 reads MGHDK; CDR2 reads SYGVNS. This CDR3 region has 15 residues. The V segment lost 7 bases and the J segment 4 bases; nucleotides outside the gene matches: 10. DNA of the CDR3: TGTGCCAGCACCGCGGCAGGGGGCGCTTCAGATACGCAGTATTTT. It codes for CASTAAGGASDTQYF.

V gene TRBV6-2 or TRBV6-3 combines with J gene TRBJ1-3, with a possible D match to TRBD1 (6 bases). The germline gives CDR1 MNHEY, CDR2 SVGEGT. The CDR3 is 15 residues long. V was trimmed by 5 bases and J by 4 bases, leaving 15 bases between them. CDR3 residues: CASSNRQAAGNTIYF. CDR3 sequence (DNA): TGTGCCAGCAGTAACCGACAGGCTGCAGGAAACACCATATATTTT.

This clone was seen once. This chain joins TRBV27 and TRBJ1-4, with 7 bases matching TRBD1. CDR1 is MNHEY, CDR2 SMNVEV, per germline (reference sequence). The V and J ends lost 6 bases and 5 bases, in that order; junction bases with no gene match: 12. The CDR3 is 16 residues long. DNA of the CDR3: TGTGCCAGCAGCTTTATCCCCGGGACAGTCAATGAAAAACTGTTTTTT. This encodes CASSFIPGTVNEKLFF.

This chain's CDR3 is CASSTGQAQGGYTF. Here the CDR3 DNA reads TGTGCCAGCAGTACTGGACAGGCCCAAGGTGGCTACACCTTC. This rearrangement joins TRBV27 to TRBJ1-2, with TRBD1 matching 7 bases. From germline, CDR1 is MNHEY and CDR2 SMNVEV (reference sequence). This CDR3 has 14 residues. With V trimmed by 5 bases and J by 7 bases, 10 bases remained unmatched.

V and J are TRBV19 and TRBJ2-7, with TRBD1 matching over 7 bases. Germline V lookup: CDR1 LNHDA, CDR2 SQIVND (reference sequence). The trim removed 1 base at V and 3 bases at J, leaving 0 bases unmatched. The CDR3 is 13 amino acids. As DNA, the CDR3 is TGTGCCAGTAGTATAGGACAGGGCTACGAGCAGTACTTC. Its protein is CASSIGQGYEQYF.

The table lists this clone with a count of one. Other DNA sequences within the sample encode an identical CDR3. The V and J genes are TRBV7-2 and TRBJ2-3; no clear D. Germline CDR1 is SGHTA and CDR2 is FQGNSA. V gave up 1 base and J gave up 3 bases, with 8 bases separating them. The length of the CDR3 is 14 residues. The CDR3 bases are TGTGCCAGCAGCTTAGGATCAGGAACAGATACGCAGTATTTT. It yields the protein CASSLGSGTDTQYF.

The CDR3 is CASRISGTGGIGELFF. Here the CDR3 DNA reads TGTGCCAGCAGAATTTCCGGGACAGGGGGCATCGGGGAGCTGTTTTTT. This chain uses TRBV2 with TRBJ2-2, with 12 bases matching TRBD1. Germline CDR1 reads SNHLY; CDR2 reads FYNNEI. J was trimmed by 7 bases and V by 6 bases; bases with no gene match: 9. The CDR3 is 16 amino acids. Filled out from reference TRBV2 and TRBJ2-2, the complete variable domain reads EPEVTQTPSHQVTQMGQEVILRCVPISNHLYFYWYRQILGQKVEFLVSFYNNEISEKSEIFDDQFSVERPDGSNFTLKIRSTKLEDSAMYFCASRISGTGGIGELFFGEGSRLTVL.

The V call is TRBV10-3, the J call TRBJ2-7; tentative D call: TRBD2 (6 bases). This CDR3 spans 15 amino acids. The germline V and J ends were trimmed by 3 bases and 3 bases, with 15 bases remaining between them. Germline V lookup: CDR1 ENHRY, CDR2 SYGVKD. The CDR3 loop reads CAISESRLVDYEQYF. The CDR3 nucleotides read TGTGCCATCAGTGAATCGAGACTAGTAGACTACGAGCAGTACTTC.

The chain combines TRBV5-1 with TRBJ2-7; 16 bases map to TRBD2. Germline V gene lookup returns CDR1 SGHRS and CDR2 YFSETQ. The CDR3 runs 17 residues. The trim removed 3 bases at V and 3 bases at J, leaving 6 bases unmatched. Here the CDR3 DNA reads TGCGCCAGCAGCTGGGGGACTAGCGGGAGGGCCAGCTACGAGCAGTACTTC. Translated: CASSWGTSGRASYEQYF.

The rearrangement uses TRBV7-8 and TRBJ1-6; TRBD1 matches at 7 bases. The CDR3 has 16 residues. Germline V CDR1 and CDR2: SGHVS, FQNEAQ. The V gene end was trimmed by 2 bases and the J gene end by 7 bases; junction bases not matched to a gene: 8. This CDR3 reads CASSLRGNRGNSPLHF. The CDR3, as DNA: TGTGCCAGCAGCTTACGTGGGAACAGGGGAAATTCACCCCTCCACTTT.

This chain joins TRBV4-3 and TRBJ1-1; perhaps TRBD1 as D (5 bases). The length of the CDR3 is 15 residues. V was pared by 0 bases and J by 4 bases, with 12 bases between. Germline V gene lookup returns CDR1 LGHNA and CDR2 YSLEER. The CDR3: CASSQDKWGGTEAFF. In DNA form, the CDR3 reads TGCGCCAGCAGCCAAGATAAGTGGGGGGGCACTGAAGCTTTCTTT.

The genes are TRBV5-1 and TRBJ2-5; no definite D call. V lost 4 bases to trimming and J lost 1 base, with 8 bases between them. Germline-derived CDR1 and CDR2 are SGHRS and YFSETQ. CDR3 length equals 13 residues. CDR3 residues: CASSRERQETQYF. As DNA, the CDR3 is TGCGCCAGCAGCAGAGAGCGCCAAGAGACCCAGTACTTC.

This rearrangement joins TRBV5-1 to TRBJ1-1; 9 nucleotides agree with TRBD1. Trimming took 4 bases from V and 11 from J; bases not matched to a gene: 15. This CDR3 contains 15 residues. CDR1 is SGHRS and CDR2 is YFSETQ in the germline V gene. CDR3 residues: CASSTPRPTGGPAFF. The CDR3 coding sequence is TGCGCCAGCAGCACCCCGAGACCGACAGGGGGGCCTGCTTTCTTT.

The chain employs TRBV18 and TRBJ1-1; possibly TRBD1 for D (6 bases). Per the germline V gene, CDR1 is KGHSH and CDR2 is LQKENI. V was shortened by 3 bases and J by 2 bases, with 13 bases between the two germline ends. This CDR3 comprises 15 residues. The CDR3 DNA follows: TGTGCCAGCTCACCGACGACAGGACTTAACACTGAAGCTTTCTTT. Its protein is CASSPTTGLNTEAFF.

The table lists this clone with a count of one. The V call is TRBV19, the J call TRBJ1-5; 9 bases agree with TRBD1. The germline V gene has CDR1 LNHDA and CDR2 SQIVND (reference sequence). V shed 7 bases and J 4 bases; nucleotides not matched to a gene: 11. This CDR3 has 16 amino acids. CDR3 amino acids: CASTETRTGVNQPQHF. In DNA, the CDR3 is TGTGCCAGTACCGAAACTAGGACAGGGGTGAATCAGCCCCAGCATTTT. Together with reference TRBV19 and TRBJ1-5, the CDR3 gives the full variable domain: DGGITQSPKYLFRKEGQNVTLSCEQNLNHDAMYWYRQDPGQGLRLIYYSQIVNDFQKGDIAEGYSVSREKKESFPLTVTSAQKNPTAFYLCASTETRTGVNQPQHFGDGTRLSIL.

The chain is built from TRBV5-5 and TRBJ2-2; 8 nucleotides agree with TRBD2. This CDR3 is built from 16 residues. The V gene end was trimmed by 2 bases and the J gene end by 7 bases; junction bases not matched to a gene: 10. Germline assignment: CDR1 SGHKS and CDR2 YYEKEE (reference sequence). The CDR3 DNA reads as TGTGCCAGCAGCTTTCCCAGCGGGAGTTTGAACGGGGAGCTGTTTTTT. This translates into CASSFPSGSLNGELFF. The full variable domain, with the rest looked up from reference TRBV5-5 and TRBJ2-2, is DAGVTQSPTHLIKTRGQQVTLRCSPISGHKSVSWYQQVLGQGPQFIFQYYEKEERGRGNFPDRFSARQFPNYSSELNVNALLLGDSALYLCASSFPSGSLNGELFFGEGSRLTVL.

This chain uses TRBV7-9 with TRBJ2-5; TRBD2 aligns across 8 bases. The CDR3 loop spans 16 amino acids. J gave up 4 bases and V 5 bases, and 12 bases lay outside the gene matches. CDR1 is SEHNR and CDR2 is FQNEAQ in the germline V gene (reference sequence). The CDR3 is CASSPYSGIGGETQYF. CDR3 sequence (DNA): TGTGCCAGCAGCCCCTATAGCGGGATAGGGGGAGAGACCCAGTACTTC.

The chain recombines TRBV5-6 with TRBJ1-3, with D tentatively TRBD1 (6 bases). Germline V gene sequence: CDR1 SGHDT, CDR2 YYEEEE. The CDR3 sequence is 17 residues long. V was pared by 1 base and J by 7 bases, with 21 bases between. For the CDR3, the DNA is TGTGCCAGCAGCTTGTGGGGACTAGGGACAATTATTAACACCATATATTTT. It is translated as CASSLWGLGTIINTIYF.

The chain combines TRBV6-2 or TRBV6-3 with TRBJ2-2, with TRBD2 matching 13 bases. The CDR3 has 17 residues. J was trimmed by 6 bases and V by 5 bases; bases with no gene match: 9. The germline V gene has CDR1 MNHEY and CDR2 SVGEGT. The chain's CDR3 is CASSRILAGGFSGELFF. CDR3 in DNA: TGTGCCAGCAGTCGGATACTAGCGGGAGGGTTTTCCGGGGAGCTGTTTTTT.

V is TRBV11-2 and J is TRBJ1-2; D not resolved. V gave up 0 bases and J gave up 7 bases, with 12 bases separating them. Germline CDR1 SGHAT, CDR2 FQNNGV. CDR3 length: 14 amino acids. In DNA form, the CDR3 reads TGTGCCAGCAGCTTAGATCAGAAAGTCTCTGGCTACACCTTC. Translation: CASSLDQKVSGYTF.

Comment on this clone: One junction end disagrees with the germline gene, perhaps due to a read error. V gene TRBV7-7 combines with J gene TRBJ2-1, with D maybe TRBD2 (6 bases). The CDR3 has 17 amino acids. Germline values: CDR1 SSHAT, CDR2 FNYEAQ (reference sequence). This CDR3 is CASSSTGSGSSYNEQFF. As DNA, the CDR3 is TGTGCTAGCAGCTCGACCGGGAGCGGCAGCTCCTACAATGAGCAGTTCTTC. The full variable domain, rest sourced from reference TRBV7-7 and TRBJ2-1, is GAGVSQSPRYKVTKRGQDVTLRCDPISSHATLYWYQQALGQGPEFLTYFNYEAQPDKSGLPSDRFSAERPEGSISTLTIQRTEQRDSAMYRCASSSTGSGSSYNEQFFGPGTRLTVL.

J is TRBJ1-6 and V is TRBV27; D gene uncertain. Germline assignment: CDR1 MNHEY and CDR2 SMNVEV (reference sequence). Trimming cost V 3 bases and J 5 bases, with 8 bases left between them. This CDR3 has 14 amino acids. CDR3 sequence reads: CASSFLQNNSPLHF. CDR3 in DNA: TGTGCCAGCAGTTTTCTACAGAATAATTCACCCCTCCACTTT.

The chain combines TRBV25-1 with TRBJ1-2; 7 nucleotides line up with TRBD1. Losses at the gene ends were 6 bases for V and 4 bases for J; bases not matched to a gene: 5. Germline V gives CDR1 MGHDK, CDR2 SYGVNS. There are 13 residues in the CDR3. CDR3 amino acids: CASSGDSFYGYTF. The CDR3 DNA is TGTGCCAGCAGCGGGGACAGTTTCTATGGCTACACCTTC.

The J gene is TRBJ2-5, the V gene TRBV6-5; D possibly corresponds to TRBD1 (7 bases). The CDR3 totals 13 residues. V was cut by 6 bases and J by 5 bases, with 13 bases left in between. Looked up from germline, CDR1 is MNHEY and CDR2 is SVGAGI. CDR3 DNA: TGTGCCAGCAGAGGGGGCGCGGGGGAGACCCAGTACTTC. The encoded protein is CASRGGAGETQYF.